This TCR beta chain stems from a study of control samples from healthy donors and cancer patients. Profiled with immunoSEQ multiplex PCR; TCRdb holds only in-frame clones, not every one. The table lists 150,000 to 200,000 clones, about 92% of them singletons. V gave up 2 bases and J gave up 2 bases, with 17 bases separating them. There are 16 residues in the CDR3. This chain connects TRBV5-3 to TRBJ2-7, with TRBD1 as a possible D gene (5 bases). TRBV5-3 is given ORF status, its function remaining uncertain. This clonotype originated in a man aged 25 to 45 in good health. The sample was blood. CDR3 loop: CARSFRPRAHTYEQYF. As DNA, the CDR3 is TGTGCCAGAAGCTTTCGCCCCAGGGCTCATACCTACGAGCAGTACTTC.